Below, 12 T cell receptor beta chains from the same sample are listed, as sequenced in a study of blood T cell dynamics during melanoma immunotherapy. Sequenced by immunoSEQ multiplex PCR; TCRdb stores in-frame clones only, minus some. The top ten clones hold approximately 6.4% of a sample with 10,000 to 13,000 clones, about 88% of them seen once. Documented time point: week 3, after first cycle of checkpoint inhibitor. The sequences come from blood, collected from a patient treated with checkpoint blockade. These receptors all stem from a human donor with melanoma.

The CDR3 coding sequence is TGTGCCAGCAGTGAAGAGACCGTCGGCTTTGGAAACACCATATATTTT. Translation gives CASSEETVGFGNTIYF. V is TRBV2 and J is TRBJ1-3; D remains unclear. Germline loops: CDR1 SNHLY, CDR2 FYNNEI. V lost 1 base to trimming and J lost 3 bases, with 13 bases between them. The length of the CDR3 is 16 residues.

This chain uses TRBV28 with TRBJ1-4, with 7 bases that match TRBD1. This CDR3 has 14 residues. The germline gives CDR1 MDHEN, CDR2 SYDVKM. The V and J ends lost 5 bases and 5 bases, in that order; junction bases with no gene match: 5. The CDR3 loop is CASSNRGLNEKLFF. The CDR3 DNA is TGTGCCAGCAGTAACAGGGGCCTCAATGAAAAACTGTTTTTT.

J is TRBJ2-7 and V is TRBV19; TRBD1 agrees at 9 bases. The CDR3 is 14 residues long. With V trimmed by 4 bases and J by 3 bases, 4 bases remained unmatched. CDR1 LNHDA and CDR2 SQIVND come from the germline V gene (reference sequence). The CDR3 spells CASSTNRGHYEQYF. Here the CDR3 DNA reads TGTGCCAGTAGTACAAACAGGGGGCACTACGAGCAGTACTTC.

V is TRBV7-6 and J is TRBJ2-2; D might be TRBD1 or TRBD2, each matching 5 bases. The CDR3 consists of 16 residues. V lost 5 bases to trimming and J lost 0 bases, with 13 bases between them. Germline CDR1 is SGHVS and CDR2 is FNYEAQ. The CDR3 sequence is CASSPPPGPNTGELFF. The CDR3 DNA sequence: TGTGCCAGCAGCCCCCCCCCGGGGCCGAACACCGGGGAGCTGTTTTTT.

The V call is TRBV2, the J call TRBJ2-7; 7 bases are shared with TRBD1. The V segment lost 6 bases and the J segment 2 bases; nucleotides outside the gene matches: 4. Germline CDR1 reads SNHLY; CDR2 reads FYNNEI. The CDR3 is 13 amino acids. CDR3 DNA: TGTGCCAGCAGCAACAGGGGAACCTACGAGCAGTACTTC. Protein: CASSNRGTYEQYF.

The rearrangement uses TRBV4-3 and TRBJ2-5, with TRBD2 matching 7 bases. This CDR3 comprises 14 residues. Germline values: CDR1 LGHNA, CDR2 YSLEER. Germline trimming cut 1 base from V and 3 bases from J; bases unmatched to any gene: 2. CDR3 coding DNA: TGCGCCAGCAGCCAAGGTGGGGGGGAAGAGACCCAGTACTTC. Residues: CASSQGGGEETQYF.

The chain joins TRBV19 to TRBJ2-2, with D perhaps TRBD1 (6 bases). The CDR3 contains 16 residues. Looked up from germline, CDR1 is LNHDA and CDR2 is SQIVND (reference sequence). Trimming removed 5 bases at V and 0 bases at J, with 13 bases between. The CDR3 DNA is TGTGCCAGTAGTTACCCTTGGACAGCGAACACCGGGGAGCTGTTTTTT. Its translation: CASSYPWTANTGELFF.

This sequence joins TRBV7-9 and TRBJ2-5; TRBD1 matches 7 bases. Unmatched junction bases numbered 9, after V lost 3 bases and J lost 5 bases. Germline V lookup: CDR1 SEHNR, CDR2 FQNEAQ (reference sequence). The CDR3 runs 15 residues. DNA for the CDR3: TGTGCCAGCAGCTTGGCGACAGGGAGTTCGGAGACCCAGTACTTC. Amino acid sequence: CASSLATGSSETQYF.

V and J are TRBV5-1 and TRBJ1-1; possibly TRBD1 for D (5 bases). Germline CDR1 and CDR2: SGHRS and YFSETQ. The V and J ends lost 0 bases and 11 bases respectively, with 14 bases between them. This CDR3 spans 13 amino acids. This CDR3 is CASSLGSGANAFF. The CDR3 DNA reads as TGCGCCAGCAGCTTGGGGTCTGGGGCTAACGCTTTCTTT.

The gene calls are TRBV6-6 and TRBJ2-2; maybe TRBD1 (6 bases). This CDR3 region has 14 residues. V was pared by 6 bases and J by 1 base, with 9 bases between. Per the germline V gene, CDR1 is MNHNY and CDR2 is SVGAGI (reference sequence). The CDR3 nucleotides are TGTGCCAGCAGCATGACAGGGAACACCGGGGAGCTGTTTTTT. It codes for CASSMTGNTGELFF.

This chain connects TRBV4-1 to TRBJ2-5; D is perhaps TRBD1 or TRBD2 (6 bases each). The V end was cut by 4 bases, the J end by 5 bases, with 17 bases between. The CDR3 covers 15 residues. CDR1 and CDR2 from the germline V gene are MGHRA and YSYEKL. CDR3 protein: CASSPKGEDWETQYF. CDR3 nucleotides: TGCGCCAGCAGCCCCAAGGGGGAGGATTGGGAGACCCAGTACTTC.

The chain carries TRBV7-8 and TRBJ1-5; D unresolved. The V end was cut by 2 bases, the J end by 7 bases, with 15 bases between. The CDR3 runs 15 residues. The germline V gene has CDR1 SGHVS and CDR2 FQNEAQ. The CDR3 spells CASSLSGGVSQPQHF. CDR3 in DNA: TGTGCCAGCAGCTTAAGCGGTGGGGTGAGCCAGCCCCAGCATTTT.